The 5 T cell receptor beta chains presented below share a single source sample, sequenced in a study of T cells after yellow fever vaccination. TCRdb re-derived calls from the 5' RACE reads in MiXCR, one entry per CDR3 protein. Of some 600,000 distinct CDR3 sequences listed, about 12% were seen once; the top ten hold around 14%. The specimen comprised PBMCs, sampled on the day of the yellow fever booster vaccination. Receptor source: a man aged 25 to 40 who received the YFV17D yellow fever vaccine.

The rearrangement links TRBV6-1 to TRBJ2-7; the D gene could be TRBD1 or TRBD2 (5 bases each). The CDR3 consists of 14 residues. In germline, CDR1 is MNHNS, CDR2 SASEGT. The V gene lost 1 base and the J gene lost 4 bases, with 11 bases spanning the gap. CDR3 loop: CASSEVGVDYEQYF. The CDR3 DNA sequence: TGTGCCAGCAGTGAAGTGGGGGTCGATTACGAGCAGTACTTC.

This chain joins TRBV7-6 and TRBJ2-1; 8 nucleotides align to TRBD2. Unmatched junction bases numbered 1, after V lost 0 bases and J lost 6 bases. The CDR3 sequence is 14 residues long. In germline, CDR1 is SGHVS, CDR2 FNYEAQ. This CDR3 reads CASSLATSGNEQFF. CDR3 in DNA: TGTGCCAGCAGCTTAGCCACTAGCGGCAATGAGCAGTTCTTC. The full variable domain, rest sourced from reference TRBV7-6 and TRBJ2-1, is GAGVSQSPRYKVTKRGQDVALRCDPISGHVSLYWYRQALGQGPEFLTYFNYEAQQDKSGLPNDRFSAERPEGSISTLTIQRTEQRDSAMYRCASSLATSGNEQFFGPGTRLTVL.

The CDR3 DNA is TGTGCCAGCAGCTTGTGGATGACAGATACGCAGTATTTT. The encoded protein is CASSLWMTDTQYF. J is TRBJ2-3 and V is TRBV5-6; D unclear. CDR3 length equals 13 residues. The V end was cut by 1 base, the J end by 3 bases, with 6 bases between. Germline V gene sequence: CDR1 SGHDT, CDR2 YYEEEE.

V usage is TRBV12-3 or TRBV12-4 and J usage is TRBJ1-2; D is unclear. The CDR3 is 16 amino acids. V lost 4 bases and J 4 bases, leaving 19 bases between the germline ends. The CDR3 coding sequence is TGTGCCAGCAGTTCCGCTGGTGCGGCGAGGGCCTATGGCTACACCTTC. Protein sequence: CASSSAGAARAYGYTF.

This clonotype was counted only a few times. This chain joins TRBV7-6 and TRBJ2-7; D uncertain. V was shortened by 5 bases and J by 1 base, with 15 bases between the two germline ends. Germline V gives CDR1 SGHVS, CDR2 FNYEAQ. The CDR3 length is 15 residues. CDR3: CASSQTWSDSYEQYF. The CDR3 DNA follows: TGTGCCAGCAGCCAGACCTGGTCGGATTCCTACGAGCAGTACTTC.